This entry lists 18 T cell receptor beta chains sequenced from one sample in a study of blood T cell repertoires in COVID-19. The data were produced by immunoSEQ multiplex PCR, yet TCRdb's version contains in-frame clones alone and is incomplete. The sample contains about 170,000 clones, around nine tenths of which appear only once. Sequencing used peripheral blood. The receptor set was obtained from a man aged 65 to 85 with acute or convalescent COVID-19.

The table lists this clone with a count of one. The chain links TRBV27 to TRBJ2-3; maybe TRBD1 (6 bases). Germline assignment: CDR1 MNHEY and CDR2 SMNVEV (reference sequence). V was trimmed by 6 bases and J by 2 bases, leaving 21 bases between them. This CDR3 has 17 residues. The CDR3 reads CASRSDRSLTFTDTQYF. CDR3 DNA: TGTGCCAGCAGATCCGACAGGTCCCTAACCTTCACAGATACGCAGTATTTT.

V usage is TRBV9 and J usage is TRBJ2-5, with a tentative D call TRBD2 (6 bases). V lost 4 bases to trimming and J lost 5 bases, with 15 bases between them. Germline V CDR1 and CDR2: SGDLS, YYNGEE. CDR3 length: 14 residues. Written as DNA, the CDR3 is TGTGCCAGCAGCCCCCGTTGGGGAGGCGAGACCCAGTACTTC. It yields the protein CASSPRWGGETQYF.

The chain carries TRBV4-2 and TRBJ1-5; weak D call: TRBD1 (6 bases). The CDR3 spans 15 residues. CDR1 is LGHNA, CDR2 YNFKEQ, per germline. V was trimmed by 3 bases and J by 3 bases, leaving 12 bases between them. CDR3 protein: CASSQGTPANQPQHF. In DNA, the CDR3 is TGTGCCAGCAGCCAGGGGACACCAGCCAATCAGCCCCAGCATTTT.

DNA of the CDR3: TGTGCCAGCAGCTTGGTGGGAGGTTCGGGTGAGCAGTTCTTC. This translates into CASSLVGGSGEQFF. The rearrangement uses TRBV5-4 and TRBJ2-1; weak D call: TRBD2 (6 bases). V was trimmed by 0 bases and J by 9 bases, leaving 13 bases between them. Germline CDR1 reads SGHNT; CDR2 reads YYREEE (reference sequence). The CDR3 extends over 14 amino acids.

Details on this clone: Other DNA variants within this sample encode the same CDR3. The V gene is TRBV27, the J gene TRBJ2-1; 8 bases are a match to TRBD2. The CDR3 loop spans 12 amino acids. The V gene's germline CDR1 is MNHEY and CDR2 SMNVEV (reference sequence). V dropped 5 bases and J dropped 12; count of bases not matched to a gene: 6. The CDR3 loop is CASSLTSGSQFF. The CDR3 coding sequence is TGTGCCAGCAGTCTAACTAGCGGATCGCAGTTCTTC.

The V call is TRBV30, the J call TRBJ2-3; D perhaps matches TRBD2 (5 bases). CDR1 and CDR2 (germline): GTSNPN, SVGIG (reference sequence). V was pared by 4 bases and J by 1 base, with 15 bases between. The CDR3 totals 15 residues. The CDR3 nucleotides read TGTGCCTGGAAAATGGCTAGCACCCGCACAGATACGCAGTATTTT. Translated: CAWKMASTRTDTQYF.

This clone came up once. The chain carries TRBV19 and TRBJ2-2, with 9 bases fitting TRBD1. This CDR3 has 17 residues. V was pared by 6 bases and J by 3 bases, with 11 bases of the junction left unmatched. CDR1 LNHDA and CDR2 SQIVND come from the germline V gene (reference sequence). The CDR3 is CASSFFGWDRDTGELFF. The CDR3 DNA sequence: TGTGCCAGTAGCTTCTTTGGGTGGGACAGGGACACCGGGGAGCTGTTTTTT. The variable domain in full, completed from reference TRBV19 and TRBJ2-2, reads DGGITQSPKYLFRKEGQNVTLSCEQNLNHDAMYWYRQDPGQGLRLIYYSQIVNDFQKGDIAEGYSVSREKKESFPLTVTSAQKNPTAFYLCASSFFGWDRDTGELFFGEGSRLTVL.

The chain carries TRBV5-6 and TRBJ2-7, with 9 bases aligning to TRBD2. Trimming removed 2 bases from V and 6 bases from J; junction bases left unmatched: 6. The CDR3 extends over 14 amino acids. Germline lookup yields CDR1 SGHDT and CDR2 YYEEEE. DNA of the CDR3: TGTGCCAGCAGCTTTGTAGCGGGAGTGCTCGAGCAGTACTTC. Translating it yields CASSFVAGVLEQYF. The variable domain in full, completed from reference TRBV5-6 and TRBJ2-7, reads DAGVTQSPTHLIKTRGQQVTLRCSPKSGHDTVSWYQQALGQGPQFIFQYYEEEERQRGNFPDRFSGHQFPNYSSELNVNALLLGDSALYLCASSFVAGVLEQYFGPGTRLTVT.

CDR3 sequence reads: CATSRPQETQYF. The CDR3 DNA follows: TGTGCCACCAGCAGACCACAAGAGACCCAGTACTTC. The chain links TRBV15 to TRBJ2-5; D is unclear. Germline V lookup: CDR1 LNHNV, CDR2 YYDKDF (reference sequence). The CDR3 is 12 amino acids. V shed 2 bases and J shed 2 bases, with 3 bases lying between them.

The table lists this clone with a few counts. The chain combines TRBV12-3 or TRBV12-4 with TRBJ1-1; D is possibly TRBD1 (5 bases). This CDR3 contains 13 residues. V dropped 2 bases and J dropped 11 bases, with 15 bases sitting between them. Here the CDR3 DNA reads TGTGCCAGCAGTTTAAGACCGAGGGAGGGGGCTTTCTTT. Amino acid sequence: CASSLRPREGAFF.

The CDR3 sequence: CASSQKSGDRSNQPQHF. As DNA, the CDR3 is TGTGCCAGCAGCCAAAAATCTGGCGACAGAAGCAATCAGCCCCAGCATTTT. J is TRBJ1-5 and V is TRBV27; a weak D match, TRBD1 (5 bases). The germline V and J ends were trimmed by 6 bases and 1 base, with 19 bases remaining between them. Germline CDR1 MNHEY, CDR2 SMNVEV (reference sequence). The CDR3 runs 17 residues.

The chain links TRBV5-4 to TRBJ1-3; possibly TRBD1 for D (5 bases). CDR1 and CDR2 from the germline V gene are SGHNT and YYREEE (reference sequence). Between the trimmed V and J ends, which lost 0 bases and 4 bases, there was a span of 8 bases. The CDR3 runs to 14 residues. The CDR3 is CASSLDRTGNTIYF. The DNA for the CDR3 is TGTGCCAGCAGCTTGGACAGGACCGGAAACACCATATATTTT.

This chain joins TRBV12-3 or TRBV12-4 and TRBJ2-5; D remains unclear. Trimming cost V 0 bases and J 5 bases, with 4 bases left between them. This CDR3 is 12 amino acids long. The CDR3, as DNA: TGTGCCAGCAGTTTAGCGTATGAGACCCAGTACTTC. This codes for CASSLAYETQYF.

The gene calls are TRBV7-8 and TRBJ2-5; no reliable D call. Germline V CDR1 and CDR2: SGHVS, FQNEAQ. The CDR3 has 11 residues. Trimming took 3 bases from V and 5 from J, leaving 4 bases between them. In nucleotides, the CDR3 is TGTGCCAGCAGCTTCGTGGAGACCCAGTACTTC. Its translation is CASSFVETQYF.

The DNA of the CDR3 is TGTGCCAGTAGTATAGTAGGAGGGGTCGGGGAGACCCAGTACTTC. Its protein product is CASSIVGGVGETQYF. The chain is built from TRBV19 and TRBJ2-5; D is possibly TRBD2 (6 bases). CDR1 is LNHDA, CDR2 SQIVND, per germline (reference sequence). Trimming left V 1 base short and J 5 bases short, with 14 bases between. The CDR3 is 15 amino acids.

The genes are TRBV5-7 and TRBJ2-3, with TRBD2 matching over 8 bases. TRBV5-7 is assigned to the ORF class and has an uncertain function. There are 19 residues in the CDR3. Trimming took 5 bases from V and 5 from J; bases not matched to a gene: 22. CDR3 bases: TGTGCCAGCAGTTCCAAACCTGGCCGGGGGGGCGCGAGGGGAGATACGCAGTATTTT. Translation: CASSSKPGRGGARGDTQYF.

The chain recombines TRBV9 with TRBJ2-7; no firm D call. V lost 0 bases and J 6 bases, leaving 10 bases between the germline ends. The germline CDR1 and CDR2 sequences are SGDLS and YYNGEE. The CDR3 totals 13 residues. The CDR3 DNA is TGTGCCAGCAGCGTAGCTACTTCATCCGAGCAGTACTTC. It encodes CASSVATSSEQYF.

This chain uses TRBV27 with TRBJ1-6; the match to TRBD1 covers 8 bases. The CDR3 totals 14 residues. Trimming took 8 bases from V and 5 from J; bases not matched to a gene: 5. From germline, CDR1 is MNHEY and CDR2 SMNVEV (reference sequence). The CDR3 sequence: CASAQGADNSPLHF. CDR3 DNA sequence: TGTGCCAGCGCGCAGGGGGCGGATAATTCACCCCTCCACTTT.